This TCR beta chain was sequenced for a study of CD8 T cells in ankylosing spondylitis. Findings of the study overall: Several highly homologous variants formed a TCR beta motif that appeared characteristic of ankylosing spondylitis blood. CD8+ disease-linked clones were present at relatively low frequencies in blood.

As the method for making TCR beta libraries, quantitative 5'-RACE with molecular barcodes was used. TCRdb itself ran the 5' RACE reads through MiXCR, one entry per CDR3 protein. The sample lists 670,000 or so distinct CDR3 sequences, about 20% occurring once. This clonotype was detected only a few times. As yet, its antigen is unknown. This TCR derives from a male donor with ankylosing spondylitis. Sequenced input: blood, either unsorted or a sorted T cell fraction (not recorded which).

The CDR3 loop reads CACGQGAYNEQFF. CDR3 sequence (DNA): TGCGCCTGCGGACAGGGGGCCTACAATGAGCAGTTCTTC. This chain connects TRBV5-1 to TRBJ2-1, with TRBD1 matching over 10 bases. The junction had 3 bases not matched to a gene; V was cut back by 10 bases and J by 2 bases. Germline V CDR1 and CDR2: SGHRS, YFSETQ. The CDR3 is made up of 13 amino acids. Combining the CDR3 with reference TRBV5-1 and TRBJ2-1 gives the whole variable domain KAGVTQTPRYLIKTRGQQVTLSCSPISGHRSVSWYQQTPGQGLQFLFEYFSETQRNKGNFPGRFSGRQFSNSRSEMNVSTLELGDSALYLCACGQGAYNEQFFGPGTRLTVL.